The 6 T cell receptor beta chains reported below all come from one sample, sequenced in a study of blood T cell repertoires in COVID-19. Data came from immunoSEQ multiplex PCR; TCRdb stores just in-frame clones and leaves some out. Of 250,000 or so clones listed, around four fifths are singletons. Sequencing was carried out using peripheral blood. Receptors were obtained from a man in his 60s with acute or convalescent COVID-19.

The chain carries TRBV29-1 and TRBJ2-1, with D possibly being TRBD2 (6 bases). V lost 4 bases and J lost 8, with 12 bases in between. Germline CDR1 SQVTM, CDR2 ANQGSEA. The CDR3 is 12 residues long. The CDR3 sequence is CSVVAVEDEQFF. DNA of the CDR3: TGCAGCGTTGTAGCGGTAGAAGATGAGCAGTTCTTC.

CDR3 in amino acids: CASSLVPSGGLGGTQYF. The CDR3, as DNA: TGTGCCAGCAGCCTTGTCCCCAGCGGGGGACTTGGGGGGACCCAGTACTTC. The V and J genes are TRBV14 and TRBJ2-5; 8 bases match TRBD2. The germline CDR1 and CDR2 sequences are SGHDN and FVKESK. The CDR3 is 17 amino acids. V dropped 4 bases and J dropped 7; count of bases not matched to a gene: 17. Filled out from reference TRBV14 and TRBJ2-5, the complete variable domain reads EAGVTQFPSHSVIEKGQTVTLRCDPISGHDNLYWYRRVMGKEIKFLLHFVKESKQDESGMPNNRFLAERTGGTYSTLKVQPAELEDSGVYFCASSLVPSGGLGGTQYFGPGTRLLVL.

The chain employs TRBV5-1 and TRBJ1-2; TRBD1 aligns across 10 bases. Trimming removed 3 bases from V and 6 bases from J; junction bases left unmatched: 5. The CDR3 is made up of 14 amino acids. CDR1 SGHRS and CDR2 YFSETQ come from the germline V gene. DNA for the CDR3: TGCGCCAGCAGCTCCAGGACAGGGGGTAATGGCTACACCTTC. Its translation: CASSSRTGGNGYTF. The entire variable domain, with the rest obtained from reference TRBV5-1 and TRBJ1-2, is as follows: KAGVTQTPRYLIKTRGQQVTLSCSPISGHRSVSWYQQTPGQGLQFLFEYFSETQRNKGNFPGRFSGRQFSNSRSEMNVSTLELGDSALYLCASSSRTGGNGYTFGSGTRLTVV.

The V and J genes are TRBV9 and TRBJ2-7, with 9 bases fitting TRBD2. Per the germline V gene, CDR1 is SGDLS and CDR2 is YYNGEE. CDR3 length: 15 residues. The junction had 6 bases not matched to a gene; V was cut back by 2 bases and J by 3 bases. CDR3 amino acids: CASSVRSGRYYEQYF. CDR3 coding DNA: TGTGCCAGCAGCGTTAGGAGCGGGAGGTACTACGAGCAGTACTTC.

The chain carries TRBV5-1 and TRBJ2-7, with D uncertain. The CDR3 sequence is 14 residues long. Germline CDR1 and CDR2: SGHRS and YFSETQ. Deletions cut 0 bases from V and 3 bases from J, with 10 bases between. CDR3 protein: CASSLDKQHYEQYF. The CDR3 nucleotides read TGCGCCAGCAGCTTGGATAAACAGCACTACGAGCAGTACTTC.

The chain has TRBV29-1 and TRBJ2-7; 13 bases agree with TRBD2. Trimming took 6 bases from V and 6 from J; bases not matched to a gene: 2. The germline gives CDR1 SQVTM, CDR2 ANQGSEA. This CDR3 region has 12 residues. The CDR3 region is CSVTSGRTEQYF. The CDR3 DNA follows: TGCAGCGTGACTAGCGGGAGGACCGAGCAGTACTTC.